These 27 T cell receptor beta chains were sequenced from one sample in a study of T cells in Graves' hyperthyroidism and ophthalmopathy. RNA transcripts provided the source from which TCR beta CDR3 regions were amplified. First-round RT-PCR targeting the TCR CDR3 was performed with the HTBI primer set. TCRdb reanalysed the multiplex PCR reads using MiXCR and keeps one entry per CDR3 protein. The sample holds 300,000 to 450,000 distinct CDR3 sequences, about 14% seen once. The specimen was blood. Receptors originate from an older woman with Graves' hyperthyroidism.

There are many counts of this clonotype. The chain carries TRBV3-1 and TRBJ2-5, with TRBD2 matching over 10 bases. Losses at the gene ends were 1 base for V and 2 bases for J; bases not matched to a gene: 1. This CDR3 is 15 amino acids long. Per germline, CDR1 LGHDT and CDR2 YNNKEL (reference sequence). The CDR3 DNA reads as TGTGCCAGCAGCCAAGGGACTAGCGGTCAAGAGACCCAGTACTTC. Protein: CASSQGTSGQETQYF.

This clonotype was found many times. This chain uses TRBV7-2 with TRBJ2-1; 8 nucleotides agree with TRBD2. There are 11 residues in the CDR3. Germline V gene sequence: CDR1 SGHTA, CDR2 FQGNSA. V dropped 5 bases and J dropped 12; count of bases not matched to a gene: 3. The CDR3 nucleotides read TGTGCCAGCAGCATCGGGGGGGGGCAGTTCTTC. Its protein is CASSIGGGQFF.

The sample holds a few counts of this clonotype. Mismatch with germline at one junction end may stem from a read error. The chain links TRBV7-9 to TRBJ2-6, with D possibly matching TRBD1 (5 bases). Germline-derived CDR1 and CDR2 are SEHNR and FQNEAQ (reference sequence). This CDR3 contains 15 residues. The DNA of the CDR3 is TGTGCCAGCAGATTGACAGCTTCTGGGGCCAACGTCCTGGCTTTC. It encodes CASRLTASGANVLAF.

This clonotype was seen a handful of times. This chain joins TRBV5-4 and TRBJ2-2; 7 positions agree with TRBD1. Germline CDR1 is SGHNT and CDR2 is YYREEE (reference sequence). The CDR3 runs 18 residues. V lost 4 bases to trimming and J lost 5 bases; unmatched junction nucleotides: 17. CDR3 DNA sequence: TGTGCCAGCAGCCCCCCAGGACAGGCGATAGGAAGAACCGGGGAGCTGTTTTTT. Translated: CASSPPGQAIGRTGELFF.

This clonotype was detected ten times or more. The rearrangement links TRBV28 to TRBJ2-1, with 8 bases aligning to TRBD1. Looked up from germline, CDR1 is MDHEN and CDR2 is SYDVKM. J lost 7 bases, V lost 4 bases, and 12 bases had no gene match. This CDR3 comprises 16 residues. Here the CDR3 DNA reads TGTGCCAGCAGTTCGCCGGGACAGGCAACGGGAAATGAGCAGTTCTTC. Its translation: CASSSPGQATGNEQFF.

This clonotype was counted at least ten times. J is TRBJ1-2 and V is TRBV28; 10 nucleotides agree with TRBD1. V was clipped by 7 bases and J by 5 bases; unmatched bases: 7. CDR1 and CDR2 (germline): MDHEN, SYDVKM. This CDR3 is 14 amino acids long. CDR3 nucleotide sequence: TGTGCCAGCACCTCCCCGGACAGGGGGTATGGCTACACCTTC. Protein sequence: CASTSPDRGYGYTF.

This clonotype has a count of ten or more. The V gene is TRBV28, the J gene TRBJ1-2, with TRBD1 identical over 11 bases. Per germline, CDR1 MDHEN and CDR2 SYDVKM. V was clipped by 10 bases and J by 4 bases; unmatched bases: 2. There are 12 residues in the CDR3. As DNA, the CDR3 is TGTGCCACCGGGACAGGGGGCTATGGCTACACCTTC. Protein sequence: CATGTGGYGYTF.

As DNA, the CDR3 is TGTGCCAGCAGCCAAGCGAATAGCGGACGACTTAAAAACATTCAGTACTTC. Its protein product is CASSQANSGRLKNIQYF. The chain employs TRBV3-1 and TRBJ2-4; D is possibly TRBD2 (6 bases). The germline V gene encodes CDR1 LGHDT and CDR2 YNNKEL (reference sequence). This CDR3 spans 17 amino acids. V was cut by 1 base and J by 4 bases, with 17 bases left in between.

In its sample, this clonotype was seen many times. J is TRBJ1-1 and V is TRBV20-1; no firm D call. Germline V CDR1 and CDR2: DFQATT, SNEGSKA (reference sequence). The V gene lost 0 bases and the J gene lost 0 bases, with 11 bases spanning the gap. This CDR3 is 15 amino acids long. The CDR3 DNA sequence: TGCAGTGCTAGAGATATGCGGGAAATGAACACTGAAGCTTTCTTT. Translating gives CSARDMREMNTEAFF.

This clonotype was picked up many times. V is TRBV5-6 and J is TRBJ1-1; unclear D gene. V gave up 4 bases and J gave up 0 bases, with 7 bases separating them. Germline V gene data show CDR1 as SGHDT and CDR2 as YYEEEE. The CDR3 length is 13 residues. CDR3 nucleotides: TGTGCCAGCAGCCATTCAATGAACACTGAAGCTTTCTTT. This encodes CASSHSMNTEAFF.

This rearrangement joins TRBV19 to TRBJ2-1; D is possibly TRBD1 or TRBD2 (5 bases each). The CDR3 has 15 residues. Germline lookup yields CDR1 LNHDA and CDR2 SQIVND (reference sequence). The V and J ends lost 3 bases and 8 bases respectively, with 17 bases between them. The CDR3 DNA sequence: TGTGCCAGTAGTATTCAGGGAGTAGTTCGCGATGAGCAGTTCTTC. This translates into CASSIQGVVRDEQFF.

The rearrangement links TRBV30 to TRBJ2-2, with D unresolved. The V end lost 2 bases, the J end lost 3 bases, and 7 bases lay between the germline ends. This CDR3 comprises 13 residues. Per germline, CDR1 GTSNPN and CDR2 SVGIG (reference sequence). CDR3 coding DNA: TGTGCCTGGAGTTTTGGTTACACCGGGGAGCTGTTTTTT. This codes for CAWSFGYTGELFF.

This clonotype was counted ten times or more. This chain connects TRBV18 to TRBJ2-7, with D uncertain. Trimming took off 2 bases at V and 2 bases at J, with 10 bases between the two ends. Germline CDR1 is KGHSH and CDR2 is LQKENI. The CDR3 has 14 amino acids. As DNA, the CDR3 is TGTGCCAGCTCACCAAATCAGGAGACCTACGAGCAGTACTTC. Its translation is CASSPNQETYEQYF.

The rearrangement links TRBV20-1 to TRBJ2-3; the D gene is possibly TRBD2 (5 bases). Germline V gives CDR1 DFQATT, CDR2 SNEGSKA (reference sequence). Trimming removed 6 bases from V and 5 bases from J, with 18 bases in between. This CDR3 has 14 amino acids. This CDR3 reads CSASVPQSGDTQYF. DNA for the CDR3: TGCAGTGCCAGCGTCCCTCAGAGCGGAGATACGCAGTATTTT.

This clonotype appeared once. The chain uses TRBV11-2 and TRBJ2-1; D is ambiguous. CDR1 and CDR2 from the germline V gene are SGHAT and FQNNGV. V gave up 0 bases and J gave up 6 bases, with 9 bases separating them. The length of the CDR3 is 14 residues. The CDR3: CASSLDFLGNEQFF. The CDR3 region has the DNA TGTGCCAGCAGCTTAGACTTTCTGGGCAATGAGCAGTTCTTC. The entire variable domain, with the rest obtained from reference TRBV11-2 and TRBJ2-1, is as follows: EAGVAQSPRYKIIEKRQSVAFWCNPISGHATLYWYQQILGQGPKLLIQFQNNGVVDDSQLPKDRFSAERLKGVDSTLKIQPAKLEDSAVYLCASSLDFLGNEQFFGPGTRLTVL.

This clonotype was seen a handful of times. The chain combines TRBV4-1 with TRBJ2-1, with 9 bases aligning to TRBD1. Unmatched junction bases numbered 6, after V lost 4 bases and J lost 2 bases. Germline values: CDR1 MGHRA, CDR2 YSYEKL. This CDR3 contains 16 residues. The CDR3 DNA follows: TGCGCCAGCAGCCCAGCCGGGGACAGGGCCTACAATGAGCAGTTCTTC. As protein: CASSPAGDRAYNEQFF.

This clonotype was recorded many times. The CDR3 here is CASSLSLGQGINEQFF. CDR3 coding DNA: TGTGCCAGCAGCTTATCCCTTGGACAGGGTATTAATGAGCAGTTCTTC. The V gene is TRBV11-2, the J gene TRBJ2-1; 8 bases align to TRBD1. This CDR3 has 16 residues. After removal of 2 bases from V and 7 bases from J, the junction contained 10 bases not matched to a gene. Germline CDR1 and CDR2: SGHAT and FQNNGV.

The rearrangement uses TRBV2 and TRBJ2-7, with TRBD2 matching 7 bases. The CDR3 extends over 18 amino acids. V lost 1 base and J lost 7; bases outside the gene matches: 19. In germline, CDR1 is SNHLY, CDR2 FYNNEI. The CDR3 DNA reads as TGTGCCAGCAGTGAAGAATTGGGAAGACTAGCTTACACCCGTGAGCAGTACTTC. Encoded protein: CASSEELGRLAYTREQYF.

There are many counts of this clonotype. This rearrangement joins TRBV30 to TRBJ1-2, with D unresolved. Germline-derived CDR1 and CDR2 are GTSNPN and SVGIG (reference sequence). The CDR3 has 13 residues. Trimming took off 3 bases at V and 3 bases at J, with 11 bases between the two ends. The CDR3 bases are TGTGCCTGGAGGTCGAGCGCAGACTATGGCTACACCTTC. This encodes CAWRSSADYGYTF.

This clonotype turned up a few times. The chain is built from TRBV12-5 and TRBJ2-1, with 7 bases fitting TRBD1. V dropped 1 base and J dropped 3; count of bases not matched to a gene: 3. This CDR3 contains 15 residues. Germline CDR1 and CDR2: LGHNT and FRNRAP. This CDR3 is CASGLEAGGYNEQFF. In DNA, the CDR3 is TGTGCTAGTGGTTTGGAGGCAGGGGGCTACAATGAGCAGTTCTTC.

The rearrangement links TRBV12-3 or TRBV12-4 to TRBJ1-1; 7 nucleotides match TRBD1. The CDR3 consists of 13 residues. V shed 5 bases, J shed 12 bases, and the junction held 12 bases outside the gene matches. The CDR3 spells CASSTGAEFCSFF. CDR3 DNA sequence: TGTGCCAGCAGTACAGGGGCCGAGTTTTGCTCTTTCTTT.

Comment on this clonotype: Being one base from a much bigger clone, this may be a read error. The gene calls are TRBV4-2 and TRBJ2-1; no clear D. Germline loops: CDR1 LGHNA, CDR2 YNFKEQ. This CDR3 has 16 amino acids. V dropped 0 bases and J dropped 0 bases, with 9 bases sitting between them. CDR3 nucleotide sequence: TGTGCCAGCAGCCAAGATCGCCCAGGCTCCTACAATGAGCAGTTCTTC. This gives the protein CASSQDRPGSYNEQFF.

This clonotype was recorded at least ten times. The rearrangement links TRBV27 to TRBJ2-7; the match to TRBD1 covers 7 bases. CDR3 length: 14 amino acids. Germline V gene sequence: CDR1 MNHEY, CDR2 SMNVEV (reference sequence). V shed 3 bases, J shed 2 bases, and the junction held 4 bases outside the gene matches. CDR3 nucleotide sequence: TGTGCCAGCAGTTTTGGGGACAGAACCTACGAGCAGTACTTC. Protein: CASSFGDRTYEQYF.

This clonotype was picked up many times. The V call is TRBV5-1, the J call TRBJ1-5, with TRBD1 as a possible D gene (5 bases). Germline V gene sequence: CDR1 SGHRS, CDR2 YFSETQ. There are 16 residues in the CDR3. Trimming cost V 0 bases and J 0 bases, with 10 bases left between them. CDR3 DNA sequence: TGCGCCAGCAGCTTGGATCCAGGGTTTAGCAATCAGCCCCAGCATTTT. Residues: CASSLDPGFSNQPQHF.

This clonotype was observed many times. The chain couples TRBV7-9 to TRBJ2-7, with D tentatively TRBD1 (5 bases). Germline CDR1 reads SEHNR; CDR2 reads FQNEAQ (reference sequence). With 5 bases removed from V and 3 bases from J, the gap between germline ends came to 14 bases. The length of the CDR3 is 14 residues. CDR3 sequence reads: CASSLRGSYYEQYF. The CDR3 DNA reads as TGTGCCAGCAGCCTAAGGGGCTCCTACTACGAGCAGTACTTC. Filled out from reference TRBV7-9 and TRBJ2-7, the complete variable domain reads DTGVSQNPRHKITKRGQNVTFRCDPISEHNRLYWYRQTLGQGPEFLTYFQNEAQLEKSRLLSDRFSAERPKGSFSTLEIQRTEQGDSAMYLCASSLRGSYYEQYFGPGTRLTVT.

V is TRBV6-2 or TRBV6-3 and J is TRBJ1-1; D is uncertain. This CDR3 is 14 amino acids long. From germline, CDR1 is MNHEY and CDR2 SVGEGT. V was shortened by 7 bases and J by 0 bases, with 12 bases between the two germline ends. CDR3 loop: CASKAGSMNTEAFF. CDR3 nucleotides: TGTGCCAGCAAGGCCGGATCCATGAACACTGAAGCTTTCTTT.

The table lists this clonotype with many counts. This rearrangement joins TRBV9 to TRBJ1-5; D gene uncertain. The germline CDR1 and CDR2 sequences are SGDLS and YYNGEE. Trimming removed 4 bases from V and 15 bases from J, with 20 bases in between. This CDR3 is built from 13 residues. The CDR3 here is CASSPMGSGKSHF. DNA for the CDR3: TGTGCCAGCAGCCCAATGGGGTCGGGGAAGTCGCATTTT.